Presented here are 10 T cell receptor beta chains from one specimen sequenced in a study of OX40 agonist ivuxolimab in advanced cancers. Sequencing was performed with immunoSEQ multiplex PCR; in TCRdb, only in-frame clones are kept and a portion is missing. The data hold about 18,000 clones, with approximately 84% observed a single time. Sequencing used CD4+ or CD8+ T cells sorted from blood, obtained in a trial of the OX40 agonist ivuxolimab. The origin of the receptors is an adult with an advanced solid tumor such as melanoma, head and neck, liver or kidney cancer.

The chain employs TRBV21-1 and TRBJ1-1. TRBV21-1 is reported as a pseudogene. This CDR3 region has 11 residues. The CDR3 DNA reads as TGTGCCAGCAGCAGCCCCACTGAAGCTTTCTTT. This translates into CASSSPTEAFF.

V usage is TRBV4-3 and J usage is TRBJ1-2, with D possibly TRBD1 on 6 matching bases. Between the trimmed V and J ends, which lost 0 bases and 0 bases, there was a span of 11 bases. CDR3 length equals 16 residues. Germline CDR1 reads LGHNA; CDR2 reads YSLEER. In DNA form, the CDR3 reads TGCGCCAGCAGCCAAGATGGGGGGGCGGCTAACTATGGCTACACCTTC. As protein: CASSQDGGAANYGYTF.

This sequence joins TRBV7-2 and TRBJ1-2, with 9 bases matching TRBD1. The CDR3 runs 15 residues. From germline, CDR1 is SGHTA and CDR2 FQGNSA. The junction had 12 bases not matched to a gene; V was cut back by 5 bases and J by 8 bases. CDR3 amino acids: CASSRFITGGEGYTF. DNA for the CDR3: TGTGCCAGCAGCCGCTTCATAACAGGGGGCGAAGGCTACACCTTC. Filled out from reference TRBV7-2 and TRBJ1-2, the complete variable domain reads GAGVSQSPSNKVTEKGKDVELRCDPISGHTALYWYRQSLGQGLEFLIYFQGNSAPDKSGLPSDRFSAERTGGSVSTLTIQRTQQEDSAVYLCASSRFITGGEGYTFGSGTRLTVV.

The V gene is TRBV4-3, the J gene TRBJ2-7; 12 bases are shared with TRBD2. V shed 3 bases, J shed 7 bases, and the junction held 10 bases outside the gene matches. Looked up from germline, CDR1 is LGHNA and CDR2 is YSLEER. The CDR3 extends over 16 amino acids. The CDR3, as DNA: TGCGCCAGCAGCCACCTAGCGGGGGGGCAATCTGGTGAGCAGTACTTC. Its translation is CASSHLAGGQSGEQYF.

The chain carries TRBV9 and TRBJ1-2; 7 nucleotides line up with TRBD1. Germline V gene sequence: CDR1 SGDLS, CDR2 YYNGEE. Germline trimming cut 0 bases from V and 0 bases from J; bases unmatched to any gene: 2. The CDR3 totals 15 residues. The CDR3 sequence is CASSVGQGANYGYTF. For the CDR3, the DNA is TGTGCCAGCAGCGTAGGCCAGGGGGCTAACTATGGCTACACCTTC.

The CDR3 bases are TGTGCCAGCAGCCAAGACCTGGGAACCTACGAGCAGTACTTC. As protein: CASSQDLGTYEQYF. The rearrangement links TRBV4-2 to TRBJ2-7; D unresolved. From germline, CDR1 is LGHNA and CDR2 YNFKEQ. The CDR3 consists of 14 residues. Trimming removed 0 bases from V and 2 bases from J, with 8 bases in between.

This chain joins TRBV9 and TRBJ1-5; D is possibly TRBD1 (5 bases). CDR3 size: 14 residues. Germline V gives CDR1 SGDLS, CDR2 YYNGEE. V gave up 0 bases and J gave up 4 bases, with 8 bases separating them. The CDR3 loop reads CASSVGAGNQPQHF. The CDR3 DNA is TGTGCCAGCAGCGTAGGGGCAGGGAATCAGCCCCAGCATTTT. The whole variable domain, remainder taken from reference TRBV9 and TRBJ1-5, is DSGVTQTPKHLITATGQRVTLRCSPRSGDLSVYWYQQSLDQGLQFLIQYYNGEERAKGNILERFSAQQFPDLHSELNLSSLELGDSALYFCASSVGAGNQPQHFGDGTRLSIL.

This sequence joins TRBV5-5 and TRBJ1-1; 10 positions match TRBD1. Germline CDR1 is SGHKS and CDR2 is YYEKEE (reference sequence). CDR3 length: 15 amino acids. Unmatched junction bases numbered 8, after V lost 6 bases and J lost 3 bases. In DNA, the CDR3 is TGTGCCAGCAACCCCCGACAGGGGGCTTACACTGAAGCTTTCTTT. As protein: CASNPRQGAYTEAFF.

This chain links TRBV27 with TRBJ1-3; no clear D gene. CDR3 length: 13 residues. V was trimmed by 5 bases and J by 2 bases, leaving 7 bases between them. Germline values: CDR1 MNHEY, CDR2 SMNVEV (reference sequence). The CDR3 is CASSRVAGNTIYF. CDR3 in DNA: TGTGCCAGCAGTAGGGTAGCTGGAAACACCATATATTTT.

The chain combines TRBV6-5 with TRBJ2-7, with TRBD1 matching over 8 bases. Trimming took 0 bases from V and 4 from J; bases not matched to a gene: 8. CDR3 length: 16 amino acids. Germline CDR1 MNHEY, CDR2 SVGAGI. CDR3 bases: TGTGCCAGCAGTTACTCGTTTCAGGGGGCCTTTTACGAGCAGTACTTC. Its translation is CASSYSFQGAFYEQYF.